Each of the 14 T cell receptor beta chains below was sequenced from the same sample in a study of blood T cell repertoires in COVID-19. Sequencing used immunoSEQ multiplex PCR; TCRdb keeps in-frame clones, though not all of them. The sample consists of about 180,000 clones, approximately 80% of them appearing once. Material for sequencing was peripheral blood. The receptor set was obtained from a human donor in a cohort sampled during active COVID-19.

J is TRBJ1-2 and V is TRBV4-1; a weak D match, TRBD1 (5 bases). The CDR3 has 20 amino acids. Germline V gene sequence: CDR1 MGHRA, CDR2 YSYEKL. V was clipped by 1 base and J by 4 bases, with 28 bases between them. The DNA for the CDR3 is TGCGCCAGCAGCCAAGCCTCCCGGGGGGTAGGTCGGGCGGGTTTCTATGGCTACACCTTC. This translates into CASSQASRGVGRAGFYGYTF.

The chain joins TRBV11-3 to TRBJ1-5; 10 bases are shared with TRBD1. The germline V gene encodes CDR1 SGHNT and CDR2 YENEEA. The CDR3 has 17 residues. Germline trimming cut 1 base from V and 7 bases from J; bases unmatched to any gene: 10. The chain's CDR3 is CASSLAKGDRGGQPQHF. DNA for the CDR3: TGTGCCAGCAGCTTAGCTAAGGGGGACAGGGGAGGCCAGCCCCAGCATTTT.

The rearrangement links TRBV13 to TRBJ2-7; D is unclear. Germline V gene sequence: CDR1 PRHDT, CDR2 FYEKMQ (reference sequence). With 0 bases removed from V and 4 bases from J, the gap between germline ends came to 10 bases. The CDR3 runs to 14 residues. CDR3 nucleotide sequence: TGTGCCAGCAGCTTAGGGGGCAGACATTACGAGCAGTACTTC. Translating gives CASSLGGRHYEQYF. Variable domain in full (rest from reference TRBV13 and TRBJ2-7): AAGVIQSPRHLIKEKRETATLKCYPIPRHDTVYWYQQGPGQDPQFLISFYEKMQSDKGSIPDRFSAQQFSDYHSELNMSSLELGDSALYFCASSLGGRHYEQYFGPGTRLTVT.

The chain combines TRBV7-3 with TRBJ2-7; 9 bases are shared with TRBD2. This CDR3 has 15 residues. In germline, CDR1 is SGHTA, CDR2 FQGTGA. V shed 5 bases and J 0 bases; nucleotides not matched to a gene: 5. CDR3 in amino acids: CASSPRGGSSYEQYF. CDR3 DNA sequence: TGTGCCAGCAGCCCGCGGGGGGGGAGCTCCTACGAGCAGTACTTC.

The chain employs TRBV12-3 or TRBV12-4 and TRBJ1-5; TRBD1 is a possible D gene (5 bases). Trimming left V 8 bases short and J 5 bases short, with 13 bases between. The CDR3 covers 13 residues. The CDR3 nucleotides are TGTGCCAGCTCCGGGGGGATCGATCAGCCCCAGCATTTT. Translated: CASSGGIDQPQHF.

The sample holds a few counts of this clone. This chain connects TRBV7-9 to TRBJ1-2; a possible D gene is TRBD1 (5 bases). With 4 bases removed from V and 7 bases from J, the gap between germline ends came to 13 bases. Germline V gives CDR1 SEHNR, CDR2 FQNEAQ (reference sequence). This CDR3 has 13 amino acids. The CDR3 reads CASSSHDGGGYTF. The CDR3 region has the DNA TGTGCCAGCAGCTCCCACGACGGGGGTGGCTACACCTTC.

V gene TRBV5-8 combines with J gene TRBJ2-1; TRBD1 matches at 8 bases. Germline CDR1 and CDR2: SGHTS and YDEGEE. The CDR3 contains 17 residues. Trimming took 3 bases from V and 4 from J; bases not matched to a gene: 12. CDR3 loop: CASSYWDRDRLYNEQFF. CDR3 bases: TGTGCCAGCAGCTACTGGGACCGGGACAGGTTATACAATGAGCAGTTCTTC.

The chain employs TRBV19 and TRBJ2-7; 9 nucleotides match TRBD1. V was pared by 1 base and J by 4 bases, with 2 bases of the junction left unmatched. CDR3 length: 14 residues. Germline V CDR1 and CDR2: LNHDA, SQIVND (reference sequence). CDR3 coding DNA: TGTGCCAGTAGTATAGCAGGGACAGGGTACGAGCAGTACTTC. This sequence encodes CASSIAGTGYEQYF.

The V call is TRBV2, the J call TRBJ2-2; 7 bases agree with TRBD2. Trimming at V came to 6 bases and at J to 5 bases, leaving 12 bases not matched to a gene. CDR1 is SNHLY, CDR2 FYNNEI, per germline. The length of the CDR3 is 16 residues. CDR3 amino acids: CASSTLGGGGTGELFF. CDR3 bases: TGTGCCAGCAGCACCCTGGGCGGGGGTGGTACCGGGGAGCTGTTTTTT.

The CDR3 spells CASSPVSPNTGELFF. CDR3 sequence (DNA): TGTGCCAGCAGCCCGGTCTCCCCGAACACCGGGGAGCTGTTTTTT. The chain employs TRBV5-6 and TRBJ2-2; unclear D gene. The CDR3 totals 15 residues. Per germline, CDR1 SGHDT and CDR2 YYEEEE. Deletions cut 4 bases from V and 0 bases from J, with 10 bases between.

The CDR3 here is CASSAEGVRPHGGYTF. CDR3 DNA: TGTGCCAGCAGCGCCGAAGGGGTACGACCTCACGGTGGCTACACCTTC. The V gene is TRBV9, the J gene TRBJ1-2, with D perhaps TRBD1 (5 bases). This CDR3 has 16 amino acids. With 3 bases removed from V and 7 bases from J, the gap between germline ends came to 22 bases. CDR1 and CDR2 from the germline V gene are SGDLS and YYNGEE.

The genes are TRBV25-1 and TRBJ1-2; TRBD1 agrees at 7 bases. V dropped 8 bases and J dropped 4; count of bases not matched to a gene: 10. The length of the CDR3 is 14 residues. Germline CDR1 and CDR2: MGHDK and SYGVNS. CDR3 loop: CASSWKGAPYGYTF. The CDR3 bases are TGTGCCAGCTCTTGGAAGGGGGCTCCCTATGGCTACACCTTC.

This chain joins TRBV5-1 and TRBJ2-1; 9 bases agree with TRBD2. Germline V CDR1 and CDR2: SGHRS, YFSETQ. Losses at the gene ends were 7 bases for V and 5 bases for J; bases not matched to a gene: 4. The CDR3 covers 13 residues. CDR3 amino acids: CASFIAGDNEQFF. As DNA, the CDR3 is TGCGCCAGCTTTATAGCGGGGGACAATGAGCAGTTCTTC.

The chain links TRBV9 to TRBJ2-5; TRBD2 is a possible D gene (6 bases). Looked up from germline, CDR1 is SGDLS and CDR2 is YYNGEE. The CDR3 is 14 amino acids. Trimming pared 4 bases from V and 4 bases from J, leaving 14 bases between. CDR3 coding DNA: TGTGCCAGCAGCCAAGGAGGGGTCGGAGAGACCCAGTACTTC. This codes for CASSQGGVGETQYF.